This TCR beta chain derives from a study of metastatic and nonmetastatic thyroid tumors. Across the study: Comparison of repertoires was carried out across blood and tumor or nodule tissue from malignant and benign thyroid patients. Study results and limitations: Benign nodules reportedly had significantly lower TCR beta diversity than malignant thyroid tumors in blood and tumor.

Source study methods: Built for papillary thyroid cancer, a distant-metastasis classifier drew on CDR3 differences across clinicopathological groups. TCRdb re-processed the PCR reads through MiXCR. The V and J calls were determined by TCRdb, not by the authors. The sample records 84,000 or so clones, around 7.8% being singletons. The entire patient cohort was treatment-naive prior to thyroid surgery. Germline CDR1 MGHDK, CDR2 SYGVNS. The length of the CDR3 is 13 residues. The V end was cut by 0 bases, the J end by 5 bases, with 7 bases between. The sample holds many counts of this clone. Its antigen is unknown.

The sequence derives from a female donor with papillary thyroid cancer or a benign thyroid nodule (not recorded which). Some clones in this sample may be carry-over from other donors' samples. Sequencing was done on a sample of blood. This rearrangement joins TRBV25-1 to TRBJ1-1; no firm D call. The CDR3 is CASSEYLETEAFF. The CDR3 DNA reads TGTGCCAGCAGTGAATATTTGGAGACTGAAGCTTTCTTT.